The 25 T cell receptor beta chains below come from one sample, sequenced in a study of identical twins. From the 5' RACE reads, TCRdb called clonotypes with MiXCR, one entry per CDR3 protein. Of about 700,000 distinct CDR3 sequences listed, around 6.1% are singletons. The specimen sequenced was naive T cells sorted from blood. The receptors were sampled from a man aged 18 to 29 in good health.

V is TRBV3-1 and J is TRBJ1-3, with D unclear. V was shortened by 6 bases and J by 4 bases, with 16 bases between the two germline ends. This CDR3 is built from 15 residues. Per the germline V gene, CDR1 is LGHDT and CDR2 is YNNKEL (reference sequence). The CDR3 protein is CASRLAPSIGNTIYF. In nucleotides, the CDR3 is TGTGCCAGCAGACTCGCCCCAAGCATCGGAAACACCATATATTTT. The complete variable domain, with remaining parts taken from reference TRBV3-1 and TRBJ1-3, reads DTAVSQTPKYLVTQMGNDKSIKCEQNLGHDTMYWYKQDSKKFLKIMFSYNNKELIINETVPNRFSPKSPDKAHLNLHINSLELGDSAVYFCASRLAPSIGNTIYFGEGSWLTVV.

This chain joins TRBV29-1 and TRBJ2-5; the match to TRBD2 covers 8 bases. Germline V lookup: CDR1 SQVTM, CDR2 ANQGSEA. V gave up 6 bases and J gave up 4 bases; unmatched junction bases: 7. The CDR3 covers 13 residues. CDR3 amino acids: CSVRGGEGETQYF. The CDR3 coding sequence is TGCAGCGTCCGGGGGGGCGAGGGAGAGACCCAGTACTTC.

This clonotype has ten or more counts. V gene TRBV2 combines with J gene TRBJ2-3; perhaps TRBD2 as D (6 bases). Trimming removed 3 bases from V and 1 base from J, with 11 bases in between. Germline V gives CDR1 SNHLY, CDR2 FYNNEI. The CDR3 length is 15 residues. The DNA of the CDR3 is TGTGCCAGCAGTGAGCGACTAGGTGGCACAGATACGCAGTATTTT. Amino acids: CASSERLGGTDTQYF.

In its sample, this clonotype was seen a few times. The chain couples TRBV4-1 to TRBJ2-1; D ambiguous. Germline V gene data show CDR1 as MGHRA and CDR2 as YSYEKL. CDR3 length equals 13 residues. Trimming cost V 1 base and J 5 bases, with 6 bases left between them. Here the CDR3 DNA reads TGCGCCAGCAGCCAAGTTGATAACAATGAGCAGTTCTTC. Its translation is CASSQVDNNEQFF.

This clonotype was recorded many times. The chain couples TRBV5-5 to TRBJ2-3, with D perhaps TRBD1 (5 bases). The V gene's germline CDR1 is SGHKS and CDR2 YYEKEE (reference sequence). V lost 4 bases, J lost 6 bases, and 15 bases lay in between. The CDR3 has 14 amino acids. The CDR3 nucleotides are TGTGCCAGCAGCGCCCAGGGTATTGTCGATACGCAGTATTTT. Protein sequence: CASSAQGIVDTQYF.

The V gene is TRBV6-5, the J gene TRBJ1-5, with 7 bases aligning to TRBD1. Trimming took 5 bases from V and 6 from J; bases not matched to a gene: 10. Germline values: CDR1 MNHEY, CDR2 SVGAGI. This CDR3 spans 15 amino acids. The CDR3 spells CASSTDRVRGQPQHF. CDR3 in DNA: TGTGCCAGCAGTACTGACAGGGTACGCGGTCAGCCCCAGCATTTT.

The chain uses TRBV7-9 and TRBJ2-7, with D perhaps matching TRBD1 (6 bases). V gave up 7 bases and J gave up 3 bases, with 16 bases separating them. This CDR3 has 14 amino acids. Germline assignment: CDR1 SEHNR and CDR2 FQNEAQ (reference sequence). CDR3 in DNA: TGTGCCAGCAACGAAGGACAGCTAGTCTACGAGCAGTACTTC. As protein: CASNEGQLVYEQYF.

This clonotype was found a few times. This chain uses TRBV5-1 with TRBJ1-1; 7 bases are a match to TRBD1. The V gene's germline CDR1 is SGHRS and CDR2 YFSETQ. The CDR3 totals 14 residues. The V and J ends lost 5 bases and 4 bases, in that order; junction bases with no gene match: 8. For the CDR3, the DNA is TGCGCCAGCAGGAAGGGGACAGATACCACTGAAGCTTTCTTT. It specifies CASRKGTDTTEAFF.

This clonotype has a count of ten or more. This sequence joins TRBV6-5 and TRBJ2-7, with TRBD2 matching 7 bases. CDR3 length equals 14 residues. J was trimmed by 2 bases and V by 0 bases; bases with no gene match: 1. Germline V gene data show CDR1 as MNHEY and CDR2 as SVGAGI. Here the CDR3 DNA reads TGTGCCAGCAGTTACTCGCGGGAGCCCTACGAGCAGTACTTC. Protein sequence: CASSYSREPYEQYF.

This clonotype has a count of ten or more. The V gene is TRBV7-2, the J gene TRBJ2-1, with 12 bases identical to TRBD2. Germline loops: CDR1 SGHTA, CDR2 FQGNSA. Trimming took 2 bases from V and 7 from J; bases not matched to a gene: 6. CDR3 length equals 16 residues. The CDR3 loop reads CASSLIGTSGRNEQFF. In DNA form, the CDR3 reads TGTGCCAGCAGCTTAATTGGGACTAGCGGGCGGAATGAGCAGTTCTTC.

The chain joins TRBV11-2 to TRBJ2-1; 10 positions match TRBD2. The CDR3 is 20 residues long. CDR1 is SGHAT and CDR2 is FQNNGV in the germline V gene. The J segment lost 9 bases and the V segment lost 5 bases, leaving 25 bases of the junction unmatched. CDR3 in DNA: TGTGCCAGCAGCCCTTCGGCGACACCATTAGCGGGAGGTCCTGGGAGTGAGCAGTTCTTC. It translates to CASSPSATPLAGGPGSEQFF.

This clonotype turned up a few times. The genes are TRBV20-1 and TRBJ2-2; a possible D gene is TRBD1 (6 bases). V lost 3 bases and J 6 bases, leaving 14 bases between the germline ends. Germline values: CDR1 DFQATT, CDR2 SNEGSKA (reference sequence). CDR3 length equals 14 residues. The CDR3 sequence: CSARGEQGPGELFF. The DNA for the CDR3 is TGCAGTGCTAGGGGCGAACAGGGCCCCGGGGAGCTGTTTTTT.

This rearrangement joins TRBV30 to TRBJ2-3, with no clear D. V was trimmed by 2 bases and J by 7 bases, leaving 13 bases between them. The CDR3 runs to 13 residues. Germline values: CDR1 GTSNPN, CDR2 SVGIG (reference sequence). CDR3 sequence: CAWSPSSRNTQYF. In DNA form, the CDR3 reads TGTGCCTGGAGTCCATCATCGAGGAATACGCAGTATTTT.

V usage is TRBV5-1 and J usage is TRBJ2-7, with 7 bases lining up with TRBD1. The V gene's germline CDR1 is SGHRS and CDR2 YFSETQ. The V segment lost 6 bases and the J segment 2 bases; nucleotides outside the gene matches: 8. The CDR3 has 14 amino acids. The CDR3 spells CASTTDRPPYEQYF. The CDR3, as DNA: TGCGCCAGCACCACGGACAGGCCCCCCTACGAGCAGTACTTC. The full variable domain, in which reference TRBV5-1 and TRBJ2-7 provide the parts outside the CDR3, is KAGVTQTPRYLIKTRGQQVTLSCSPISGHRSVSWYQQTPGQGLQFLFEYFSETQRNKGNFPGRFSGRQFSNSRSEMNVSTLELGDSALYLCASTTDRPPYEQYFGPGTRLTVT.

The sample holds many counts of this clonotype. The V call is TRBV4-3, the J call TRBJ2-3; possible D gene TRBD1, 6 bases. The CDR3 is made up of 16 amino acids. Per the germline V gene, CDR1 is LGHNA and CDR2 is YSLEER. Trimming cost V 4 bases and J 4 bases, with 18 bases left between them. This CDR3 reads CASSPGRGGISDTQYF. In DNA, the CDR3 is TGCGCCAGCAGCCCCGGTCGAGGGGGTATCTCAGATACGCAGTATTTT.

This clonotype was found many times. The chain recombines TRBV20-1 with TRBJ2-7, with 7 bases matching TRBD2. The CDR3 loop spans 12 amino acids. The J segment lost 5 bases and the V segment lost 3 bases, leaving 4 bases of the junction unmatched. Germline V CDR1 and CDR2: DFQATT, SNEGSKA (reference sequence). The DNA of the CDR3 is TGCAGTGCTAGGGGGGGGAACAACGAGCAGTACGTC. Translating it yields CSARGGNNEQYV.

This clonotype was seen repeatedly, ten times or more. The chain has TRBV12-3 or TRBV12-4 and TRBJ1-5; the D gene is possibly TRBD1 (5 bases). The CDR3 has 14 amino acids. Trimming took 5 bases from V and 1 from J, leaving 9 bases between them. CDR3 protein: CASSHRDSNQPQHF. The CDR3 DNA reads TGTGCCAGCAGTCACCGGGACAGCAATCAGCCCCAGCATTTT.

This clonotype was recorded many times. This chain uses TRBV6-2 or TRBV6-3 with TRBJ2-2, with TRBD2 matching over 9 bases. With V trimmed by 3 bases and J by 1 base, 3 bases remained unmatched. This CDR3 contains 16 residues. CDR1 is MNHEY, CDR2 SVGEGT, per germline. CDR3 loop: CASSYTTSGNTGELFF. Written as DNA, the CDR3 is TGTGCCAGCAGTTATACGACTAGCGGGAACACCGGGGAGCTGTTTTTT.

The sample holds a few counts of this clonotype. The CDR3 protein is CASSFHGKHEQYF. CDR3 bases: TGTGCCAGCAGTTTTCATGGGAAACACGAGCAGTACTTC. The rearrangement joins TRBV28 to TRBJ2-7; D gene ambiguous. This CDR3 region has 13 residues. V dropped 3 bases and J dropped 5 bases, with 11 bases sitting between them. Germline V gene data show CDR1 as MDHEN and CDR2 as SYDVKM.

This clonotype was seen many times. The rearrangement links TRBV5-1 to TRBJ2-7; 10 bases fit TRBD2. This CDR3 is 16 amino acids long. Germline lookup yields CDR1 SGHRS and CDR2 YFSETQ. Trimming took 4 bases from V and 1 from J; bases not matched to a gene: 8. The CDR3: CASSPILAGVSYEQYF. The CDR3, as DNA: TGCGCCAGCAGCCCCATTCTAGCGGGAGTATCCTACGAGCAGTACTTC.

There are a few counts of this clonotype. V and J are TRBV24-1 and TRBJ2-2; 12 positions agree with TRBD1. The CDR3 loop spans 17 amino acids. Unmatched junction bases numbered 4, after V lost 1 base and J lost 5 bases. Germline CDR1 reads KGHDR; CDR2 reads SFDVKD. The chain's CDR3 is CATSDFWGQGATGELFF. DNA for the CDR3: TGTGCCACCAGTGATTTTTGGGGACAGGGGGCTACCGGGGAGCTGTTTTTT.

The rearrangement uses TRBV4-2 and TRBJ2-1, with 7 bases that match TRBD2. Germline loops: CDR1 LGHNA, CDR2 YNFKEQ. V trimming: 0 bases; J trimming: 1 base; junction bases outside the gene matches: 3. The CDR3 is 16 amino acids. The CDR3 region is CASSQDAGLSYNEQFF. The CDR3, as DNA: TGTGCCAGCAGCCAAGACGCGGGACTATCCTACAATGAGCAGTTCTTC.

This clonotype came up many times. This chain uses TRBV7-2 with TRBJ2-7; TRBD1 agrees at 7 bases. The CDR3 is 15 residues long. Germline CDR1 reads SGHTA; CDR2 reads FQGNSA. J lost 6 bases, V lost 3 bases, and 11 bases had no gene match. CDR3 in DNA: TGTGCCAGCAGCTTGGGACACAGGGGATCTGGCGAGCAGTACTTC. Its translation is CASSLGHRGSGEQYF. The whole variable domain, filled in from reference TRBV7-2 and TRBJ2-7, reads GAGVSQSPSNKVTEKGKDVELRCDPISGHTALYWYRQSLGQGLEFLIYFQGNSAPDKSGLPSDRFSAERTGGSVSTLTIQRTQQEDSAVYLCASSLGHRGSGEQYFGPGTRLTVT.

This clonotype has only a few counts. V and J are TRBV5-1 and TRBJ2-1, with TRBD1 matching over 9 bases. Germline CDR1 and CDR2: SGHRS and YFSETQ. This CDR3 has 14 amino acids. V was clipped by 3 bases and J by 8 bases; unmatched bases: 6. The chain's CDR3 is CASSSGTGMYEQFF. The CDR3 bases are TGCGCCAGCAGCTCCGGGACAGGGATGTATGAGCAGTTCTTC.

This chain joins TRBV7-8 and TRBJ2-5, with D hard to call. Germline CDR1 reads SGHVS; CDR2 reads FQNEAQ. The CDR3 is 12 residues long. The V gene lost 8 bases and the J gene lost 1 base, with 8 bases spanning the gap. CDR3 region: CASYGSQETQYF. CDR3 coding DNA: TGTGCCAGCTACGGCTCCCAAGAGACCCAGTACTTC. Using reference TRBV7-8 and TRBJ2-5 for the parts outside the CDR3, the full variable domain is GAGVSQSPRYKVAKRGQDVALRCDPISGHVSLFWYQQALGQGPEFLTYFQNEAQLDKSGLPSDRFFAERPEGSVSTLKIQRTQQEDSAVYLCASYGSQETQYFGPGTRLLVL.